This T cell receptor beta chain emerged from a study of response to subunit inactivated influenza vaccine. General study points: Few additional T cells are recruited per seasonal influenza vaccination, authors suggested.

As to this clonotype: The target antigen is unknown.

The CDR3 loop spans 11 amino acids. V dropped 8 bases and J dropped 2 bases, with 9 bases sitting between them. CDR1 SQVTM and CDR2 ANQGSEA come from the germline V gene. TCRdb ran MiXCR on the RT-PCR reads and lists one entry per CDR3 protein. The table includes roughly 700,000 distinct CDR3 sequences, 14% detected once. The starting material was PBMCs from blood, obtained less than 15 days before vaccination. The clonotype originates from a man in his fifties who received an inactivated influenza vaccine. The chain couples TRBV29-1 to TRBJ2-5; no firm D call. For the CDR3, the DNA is TGCAGCTTCGGTCCTCAAGAGACCCAGTACTTC. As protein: CSFGPQETQYF.